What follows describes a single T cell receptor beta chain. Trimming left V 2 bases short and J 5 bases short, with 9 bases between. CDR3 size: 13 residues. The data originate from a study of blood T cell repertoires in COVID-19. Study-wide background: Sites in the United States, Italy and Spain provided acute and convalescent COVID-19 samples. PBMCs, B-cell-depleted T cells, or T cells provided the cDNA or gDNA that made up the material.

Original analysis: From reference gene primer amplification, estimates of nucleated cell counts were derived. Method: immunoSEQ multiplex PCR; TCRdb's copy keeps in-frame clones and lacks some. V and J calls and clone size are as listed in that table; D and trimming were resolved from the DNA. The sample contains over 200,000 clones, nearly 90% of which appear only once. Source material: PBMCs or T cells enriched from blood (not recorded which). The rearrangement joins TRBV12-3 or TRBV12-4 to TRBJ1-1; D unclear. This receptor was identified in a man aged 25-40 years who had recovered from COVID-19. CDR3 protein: CASSLMARTEAFF. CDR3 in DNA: TGTGCCAGCAGTTTAATGGCGCGGACTGAAGCTTTCTTT.